This T cell receptor (beta chain) was found in a study of a mutant IDH1 vaccine in newly diagnosed glioma. This clone was counted between two and nine times. Its antigen is undetermined. Documented time point: week 47, end of study. It was 300 ug of mutant IDH1 20-mer peptide that made up each vaccine dose, given with topical imiquimod. TCRdb keeps only in-frame clones here, not all; method: immunoSEQ multiplex PCR. Among tens of thousands of clones listed, 75% were seen once. The germline CDR1 and CDR2 sequences are SGDLS and YYNGEE. This CDR3 has 15 amino acids. V gave up 3 bases and J gave up 0 bases, with 12 bases separating them.

Here the sequenced sample was PBMCs, taken from a glioma patient whose treatment included an IDH1 peptide vaccine. The source is a middle-aged man with glioma. This chain links TRBV9 with TRBJ1-1, with D possibly matching TRBD1 (5 bases). The CDR3 spells CASSENAGMNTEAFF. The CDR3 DNA sequence: TGTGCCAGCAGCGAAAATGCAGGGATGAACACTGAAGCTTTCTTT.